A single sample gave rise to the 25 T cell receptor beta chains below, sequenced in a study of shared clonotypes between healthy human individuals. TCRdb's table, derived via immunoSEQ multiplex PCR, lists solely in-frame clones and lacks some. The sample holds under 600,000 clones; almost 80% are singletons and the top ten take around 13%. Sequencing was done on a sample of PBMCs. The receptors here all came from a woman aged 40 to 50 in good health. Some clones in this sample may be carry-over from other donors' samples.

This clone was observed once. The chain recombines TRBV2 with TRBJ2-2; D ambiguous. With 11 bases removed from V and 3 bases from J, the gap between germline ends came to 16 bases. The CDR3 is made up of 14 amino acids. Germline loops: CDR1 SNHLY, CDR2 FYNNEI. CDR3 coding DNA: TGTGCCGGTAGCAGGCAGGTCTACACCGGGGAGCTGTTTTTT. Translating it yields CAGSRQVYTGELFF. The complete variable domain, with remaining parts taken from reference TRBV2 and TRBJ2-2, reads EPEVTQTPSHQVTQMGQEVILRCVPISNHLYFYWYRQILGQKVEFLVSFYNNEISEKSEIFDDQFSVERPDGSNFTLKIRSTKLEDSAMYFCAGSRQVYTGELFFGEGSRLTVL.

This chain uses TRBV7-3 with TRBJ1-2; no reliable D call. This CDR3 contains 14 residues. V was shortened by 0 bases and J by 10 bases, with 15 bases between the two germline ends. Germline values: CDR1 SGHTA, CDR2 FQGTGA. CDR3 residues: CASSLTQSDPFYTF. DNA of the CDR3: TGTGCCAGCAGCTTAACCCAATCGGACCCCTTCTACACCTTC.

The rearrangement uses TRBV7-2 and TRBJ2-5; maybe TRBD2 (5 bases). Germline V gene sequence: CDR1 SGHTA, CDR2 FQGNSA. Trimming took off 0 bases at V and 4 bases at J, with 9 bases between the two ends. There are 14 residues in the CDR3. The CDR3 loop is CASSLAGARETQYF. The CDR3 nucleotides are TGTGCCAGCAGCTTAGCGGGAGCAAGAGAGACCCAGTACTTC.

The rearrangement links TRBV14 to TRBJ2-1; 7 bases map to TRBD2. The V and J ends lost 0 bases and 0 bases, in that order; junction bases with no gene match: 11. The CDR3 consists of 19 residues. In germline, CDR1 is SGHDN, CDR2 FVKESK. The CDR3 loop is CASSQDRLANTRSYNEQFF. CDR3 nucleotide sequence: TGTGCCAGCAGCCAAGACCGACTAGCTAATACGCGCTCCTACAATGAGCAGTTCTTC. Looking up the rest from reference TRBV14 and TRBJ2-1 gives the full variable domain: EAGVTQFPSHSVIEKGQTVTLRCDPISGHDNLYWYRRVMGKEIKFLLHFVKESKQDESGMPNNRFLAERTGGTYSTLKVQPAELEDSGVYFCASSQDRLANTRSYNEQFFGPGTRLTVL.

This chain links TRBV28 with TRBJ2-1; 16 positions match TRBD2. Per germline, CDR1 MDHEN and CDR2 SYDVKM. V trimming: 5 bases; J trimming: 7 bases; junction bases outside the gene matches: 11. There are 18 residues in the CDR3. The CDR3 DNA reads TGTGCCAGCAGTCCACTTCGGGGACTAGCGGGAGGGGGTAATGAGCAGTTCTTC. It specifies CASSPLRGLAGGGNEQFF.

This clone was picked up one time. This chain uses TRBV11-2 with TRBJ2-7; no reliable D call. The CDR3 is 13 residues long. CDR1 is SGHAT and CDR2 is FQNNGV in the germline V gene. Trimming removed 1 base from V and 6 bases from J, with 10 bases in between. The CDR3 DNA follows: TGTGCCAGCAGCTTAGGACTGGCACGCGAGCAGTACTTC. Encoded protein: CASSLGLAREQYF.

This clone has at least ten counts. Other nucleotide sequences in the sample specify the same CDR3. The chain uses TRBV7-9 and TRBJ1-1; TRBD1 matches 10 bases. This CDR3 is 16 amino acids long. After removal of 3 bases from V and 3 bases from J, the junction contained 7 bases not matched to a gene. Germline-derived CDR1 and CDR2 are SEHNR and FQNEAQ (reference sequence). The CDR3 is CASSLGTGVEDTEAFF. The CDR3 region has the DNA TGTGCCAGCAGCTTGGGGACAGGGGTTGAGGACACTGAAGCTTTCTTT. Based on the CDR3 plus reference TRBV7-9 and TRBJ1-1, the full variable domain is DTGVSQNPRHKITKRGQNVTFRCDPISEHNRLYWYRQTLGQGPEFLTYFQNEAQLEKSRLLSDRFSAERPKGSFSTLEIQRTEQGDSAMYLCASSLGTGVEDTEAFFGQGTRLTVV.

This clone was seen more than once but under ten times. CDR3 sequence reads: CSAARQRRDTEAFF. The CDR3, as DNA: TGCAGCGCCGCTCGACAGAGACGGGACACTGAAGCTTTCTTT. V usage is TRBV29-1 and J usage is TRBJ1-1; D perhaps matches TRBD1 (5 bases). Trimming removed 7 bases from V and 3 bases from J, with 18 bases in between. Germline V gene sequence: CDR1 SQVTM, CDR2 ANQGSEA. The CDR3 runs to 14 residues.

Ten or more counts support this clone. The V and J genes are TRBV4-3 and TRBJ2-3; 7 nucleotides agree with TRBD2. The CDR3 is 20 residues long. J was trimmed by 0 bases and V by 3 bases; bases with no gene match: 18. Germline V lookup: CDR1 LGHNA, CDR2 YSLEER. The CDR3 loop is CASSQGNGAGAPFSTDTQYF. CDR3 DNA sequence: TGCGCCAGCAGCCAGGGTAACGGGGCGGGAGCCCCATTTAGCACAGATACGCAGTATTTT.

The rearrangement joins TRBV29-1 to TRBJ2-3; D is unresolved. The length of the CDR3 is 12 residues. CDR1 is SQVTM, CDR2 ANQGSEA, per germline. Trimming took 4 bases from V and 0 from J, leaving 5 bases between them. DNA of the CDR3: TGCAGCGTTGGGGGTAGCACAGATACGCAGTATTTT. Translation gives CSVGGSTDTQYF.

The chain is built from TRBV30 and TRBJ1-3; no firm D call. Trimming took 1 base from V and 3 from J, leaving 13 bases between them. This CDR3 spans 15 amino acids. Germline V gene data show CDR1 as GTSNPN and CDR2 as SVGIG (reference sequence). As DNA, the CDR3 is TGTGCCTGGAGTGGAAAGGGCTACTTTGGAAACACCATATATTTT. It specifies CAWSGKGYFGNTIYF.

The rearrangement joins TRBV19 to TRBJ2-1; 7 positions agree with TRBD2. V shed 3 bases and J 8 bases; nucleotides not matched to a gene: 10. This CDR3 spans 15 amino acids. Germline lookup yields CDR1 LNHDA and CDR2 SQIVND (reference sequence). Written as DNA, the CDR3 is TGTGCCAGTAGTATGCCCAGCGGGACGTCGGATGAGCAGTTCTTC. Translation gives CASSMPSGTSDEQFF.

On this clone itself: The sample holds other DNA sequences that translate to the same CDR3. This rearrangement joins TRBV2 to TRBJ1-5; D ambiguous. CDR3 length: 13 amino acids. The germline CDR1 and CDR2 sequences are SNHLY and FYNNEI. Trimming took 7 bases from V and 2 from J, leaving 9 bases between them. The CDR3 DNA sequence: TGTGCCAGCACCTCAGTTCGCAATCAGCCCCAGCATTTT. Protein: CASTSVRNQPQHF.

The V and J genes are TRBV18 and TRBJ1-4, with D possibly being TRBD1 (6 bases). This CDR3 region has 15 residues. Germline assignment: CDR1 KGHSH and CDR2 LQKENI. Trimming removed 2 bases from V and 8 bases from J, with 15 bases in between. This chain's CDR3 is CASSPTGPQSEKLFF. CDR3 DNA: TGTGCCAGCTCACCAACAGGGCCCCAATCCGAAAAACTGTTTTTT.

V gene TRBV18 combines with J gene TRBJ2-1; D gene ambiguous. CDR3 length: 13 amino acids. Germline lookup yields CDR1 KGHSH and CDR2 LQKENI. Between the trimmed V and J ends, which lost 2 bases and 6 bases, there was a span of 8 bases. The CDR3 loop is CASSPVITNEQFF. The CDR3 DNA follows: TGTGCCAGCTCACCAGTAATCACCAATGAGCAGTTCTTC.

With respect to this clone: A junction end diverges from the germline sequence, so it may reflect a read error. The chain carries TRBV2 and TRBJ2-7; perhaps TRBD2 as D (6 bases). The CDR3 contains 13 residues. Per germline, CDR1 SNHLY and CDR2 FYNNEI. CDR3 protein: CVSRSGIPYEQYF. In DNA form, the CDR3 reads TGTGTCAGCCGTAGCGGCATTCCCTACGAGCAGTACTTC. The whole variable domain, remainder taken from reference TRBV2 and TRBJ2-7, is EPEVTQTPSHQVTQMGQEVILRCVPISNHLYFYWYRQILGQKVEFLVSFYNNEISEKSEIFDDQFSVERPDGSNFTLKIRSTKLEDSAMYFCVSRSGIPYEQYFGPGTRLTVT.

The chain carries TRBV28 and TRBJ2-7, with TRBD1 matching 8 bases. Losses at the gene ends were 9 bases for V and 3 bases for J; bases not matched to a gene: 10. The CDR3 has 14 residues. Germline V CDR1 and CDR2: MDHEN, SYDVKM. The CDR3 bases are TGTGCCAGTAATGGACAGGGAGCTCACTACGAGCAGTACTTC. Residues: CASNGQGAHYEQYF.

In this sample, this clone turned up once. The J gene is TRBJ2-2, the V gene TRBV11-2, with TRBD1 identical over 8 bases. This CDR3 contains 16 residues. Germline CDR1 SGHAT, CDR2 FQNNGV. Trimming at V came to 1 base and at J to 7 bases, leaving 8 bases not matched to a gene. The CDR3: CASSLGPGGAVGELFF. Written as DNA, the CDR3 is TGTGCCAGCAGCTTAGGGCCAGGGGGCGCCGTCGGGGAGCTGTTTTTT. The whole variable domain, remainder taken from reference TRBV11-2 and TRBJ2-2, is EAGVAQSPRYKIIEKRQSVAFWCNPISGHATLYWYQQILGQGPKLLIQFQNNGVVDDSQLPKDRFSAERLKGVDSTLKIQPAKLEDSAVYLCASSLGPGGAVGELFFGEGSRLTVL.

The chain links TRBV5-1 to TRBJ2-7, with 10 nucleotides matching TRBD2. The CDR3 spans 15 residues. Germline V gene sequence: CDR1 SGHRS, CDR2 YFSETQ. Trimming cost V 3 bases and J 2 bases; bases outside gene matches: 5. CDR3 residues: CASSSQREGTYEQYF. CDR3 bases: TGCGCCAGCAGCTCCCAGCGGGAGGGCACCTACGAGCAGTACTTC.

The chain employs TRBV25-1 and TRBJ1-1; the D gene is possibly TRBD1 (6 bases). Trimming removed 7 bases from V and 1 base from J, with 7 bases in between. This CDR3 region has 12 residues. The germline CDR1 and CDR2 sequences are MGHDK and SYGVNS. CDR3 nucleotides: TGTGCCAGCACGACAGGGAACACTGAAGCTTTCTTT. Protein: CASTTGNTEAFF.

This chain uses TRBV14 with TRBJ2-7; no definite D call. CDR3 length equals 15 residues. CDR1 SGHDN and CDR2 FVKESK come from the germline V gene. Trimming pared 4 bases from V and 3 bases from J, leaving 16 bases between. CDR3 bases: TGTGCCAGCAGCCTCCGGCCCGGGCTCGTCTACGAGCAGTACTTC. Its protein is CASSLRPGLVYEQYF.

The chain joins TRBV19 to TRBJ2-1, with 8 nucleotides matching TRBD2. The trim removed 4 bases at V and 6 bases at J, leaving 8 bases unmatched. Germline-derived CDR1 and CDR2 are LNHDA and SQIVND (reference sequence). The CDR3 is 15 amino acids. The CDR3 DNA follows: TGTGCCAGTAGTAAGGGAGCGGGAGTGTTCAATGAGCAGTTCTTC. This gives the protein CASSKGAGVFNEQFF.

V and J are TRBV7-2 and TRBJ2-7, with TRBD1 matching 9 bases. Germline V gene lookup returns CDR1 SGHTA and CDR2 FQGNSA. Trimming at V came to 5 bases and at J to 2 bases, leaving 4 bases not matched to a gene. The CDR3 length is 14 residues. CDR3 nucleotide sequence: TGTGCCAGCAGCCGCCGGACAGGGGCCTACGAGCAGTACTTC. Amino acids: CASSRRTGAYEQYF.

The V and J genes are TRBV21-1 and TRBJ1-2. TRBV21-1 is a pseudogene locus. The CDR3 runs to 14 residues. The CDR3 reads CASPPHDPVEGYTF. The DNA of the CDR3 is TGTGCCAGTCCCCCACATGACCCGGTTGAGGGCTACACCTTC.

This chain links TRBV10-3 with TRBJ2-2; 7 bases map to TRBD2. Germline CDR1 reads ENHRY; CDR2 reads SYGVKD. This CDR3 has 14 residues. V shed 3 bases, J shed 7 bases, and the junction held 5 bases outside the gene matches. CDR3 nucleotide sequence: TGTGCCATCAGTGATTACCAGCGGGGCGGGGAGCTGTTTTTT. As protein: CAISDYQRGGELFF.